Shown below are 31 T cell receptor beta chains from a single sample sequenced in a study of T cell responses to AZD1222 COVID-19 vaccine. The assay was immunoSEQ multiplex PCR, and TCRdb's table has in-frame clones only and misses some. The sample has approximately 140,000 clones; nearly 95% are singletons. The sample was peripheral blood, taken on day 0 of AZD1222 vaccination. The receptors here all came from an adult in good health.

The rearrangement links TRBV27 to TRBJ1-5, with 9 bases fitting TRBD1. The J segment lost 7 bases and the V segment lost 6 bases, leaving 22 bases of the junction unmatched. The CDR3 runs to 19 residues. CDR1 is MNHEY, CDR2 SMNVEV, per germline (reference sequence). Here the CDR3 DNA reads TGTGCCAGCAGCAAAAGGGACAGGGACGTTCCCGAACAAGGGCAGCCCCAGCATTTT. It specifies CASSKRDRDVPEQGQPQHF.

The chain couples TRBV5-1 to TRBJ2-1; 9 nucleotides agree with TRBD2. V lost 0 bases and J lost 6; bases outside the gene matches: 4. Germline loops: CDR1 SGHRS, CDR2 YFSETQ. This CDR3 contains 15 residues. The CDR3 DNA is TGCGCCAGCAGCTTGGGTCCTAGCGGGGCCAATGAGCAGTTCTTC. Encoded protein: CASSLGPSGANEQFF. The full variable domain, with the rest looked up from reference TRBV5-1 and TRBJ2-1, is KAGVTQTPRYLIKTRGQQVTLSCSPISGHRSVSWYQQTPGQGLQFLFEYFSETQRNKGNFPGRFSGRQFSNSRSEMNVSTLELGDSALYLCASSLGPSGANEQFFGPGTRLTVL.

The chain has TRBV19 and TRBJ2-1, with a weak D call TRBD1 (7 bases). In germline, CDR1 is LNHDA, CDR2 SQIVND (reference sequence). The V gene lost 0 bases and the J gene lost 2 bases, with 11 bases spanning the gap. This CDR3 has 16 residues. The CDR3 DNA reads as TGTGCCAGTAGTATAGATCAGGGGGGAGCCTACAATGAGCAGTTCTTC. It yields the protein CASSIDQGGAYNEQFF.

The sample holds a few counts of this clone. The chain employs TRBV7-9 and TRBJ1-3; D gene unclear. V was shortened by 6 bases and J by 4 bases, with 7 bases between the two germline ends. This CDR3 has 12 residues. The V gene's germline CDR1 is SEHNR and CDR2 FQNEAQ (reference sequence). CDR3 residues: CASRRLGNTIYF. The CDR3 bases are TGTGCCAGCAGACGTTTAGGAAACACCATATATTTT.

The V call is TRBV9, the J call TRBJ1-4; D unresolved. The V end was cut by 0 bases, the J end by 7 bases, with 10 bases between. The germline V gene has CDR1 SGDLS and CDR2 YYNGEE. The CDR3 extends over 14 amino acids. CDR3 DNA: TGTGCCAGCAGCGTAGAGGCCGTAGGTGAAAAACTGTTTTTT. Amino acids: CASSVEAVGEKLFF.

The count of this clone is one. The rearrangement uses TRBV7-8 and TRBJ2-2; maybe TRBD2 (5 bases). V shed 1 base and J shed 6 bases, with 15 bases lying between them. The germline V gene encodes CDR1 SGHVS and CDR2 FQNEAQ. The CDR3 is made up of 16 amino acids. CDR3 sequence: CASSLVSVGVAGELFF. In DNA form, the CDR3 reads TGTGCCAGCAGCTTAGTGTCGGTGGGAGTCGCCGGGGAGCTGTTTTTT.

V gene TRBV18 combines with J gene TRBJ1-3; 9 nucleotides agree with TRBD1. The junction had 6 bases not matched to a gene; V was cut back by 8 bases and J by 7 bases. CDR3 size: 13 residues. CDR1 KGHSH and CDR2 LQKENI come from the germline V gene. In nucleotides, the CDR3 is TGTGCCAGCGCCCGGGACAGGGCGAACACCATATATTTT. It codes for CASARDRANTIYF.

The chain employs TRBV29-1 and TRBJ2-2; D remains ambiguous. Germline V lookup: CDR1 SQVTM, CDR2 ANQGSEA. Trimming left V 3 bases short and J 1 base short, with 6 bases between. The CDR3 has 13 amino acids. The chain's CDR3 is CSVDTVNTGELFF. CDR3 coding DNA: TGCAGCGTTGATACGGTGAACACCGGGGAGCTGTTTTTT.

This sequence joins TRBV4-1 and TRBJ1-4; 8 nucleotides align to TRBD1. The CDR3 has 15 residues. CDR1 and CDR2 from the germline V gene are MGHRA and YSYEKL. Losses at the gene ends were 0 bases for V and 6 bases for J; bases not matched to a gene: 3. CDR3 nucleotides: TGCGCCAGCAGCCAAGATTTGGGACAGGATGAAAAACTGTTTTTT. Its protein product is CASSQDLGQDEKLFF.

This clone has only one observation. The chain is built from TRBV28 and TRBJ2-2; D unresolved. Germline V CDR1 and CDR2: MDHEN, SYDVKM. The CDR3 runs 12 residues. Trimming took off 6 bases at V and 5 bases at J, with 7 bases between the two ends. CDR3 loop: CASSLTTGELFF. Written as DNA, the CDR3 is TGTGCCAGCAGCCTAACAACCGGGGAGCTGTTTTTT.

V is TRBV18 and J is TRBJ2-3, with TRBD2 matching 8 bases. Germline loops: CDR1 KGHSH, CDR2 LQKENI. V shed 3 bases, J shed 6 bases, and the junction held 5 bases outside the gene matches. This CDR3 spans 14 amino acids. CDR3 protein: CASSPAGGGDTQYF. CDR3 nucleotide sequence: TGTGCCAGCTCACCCGCGGGAGGCGGGGATACGCAGTATTTT.

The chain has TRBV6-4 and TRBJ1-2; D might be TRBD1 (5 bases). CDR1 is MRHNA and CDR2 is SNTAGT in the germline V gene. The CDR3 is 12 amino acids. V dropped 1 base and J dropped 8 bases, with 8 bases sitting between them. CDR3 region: CASSDWGRGYTF. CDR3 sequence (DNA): TGTGCCAGCAGTGACTGGGGACGCGGCTACACCTTC.

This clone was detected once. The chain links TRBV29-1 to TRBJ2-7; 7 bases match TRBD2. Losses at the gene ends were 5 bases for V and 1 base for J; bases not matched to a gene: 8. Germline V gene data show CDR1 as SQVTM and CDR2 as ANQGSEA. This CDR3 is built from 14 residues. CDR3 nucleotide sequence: TGCAGCGTTCTGGAACGGGGGGATTCCTACGAGCAGTACTTC. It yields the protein CSVLERGDSYEQYF.

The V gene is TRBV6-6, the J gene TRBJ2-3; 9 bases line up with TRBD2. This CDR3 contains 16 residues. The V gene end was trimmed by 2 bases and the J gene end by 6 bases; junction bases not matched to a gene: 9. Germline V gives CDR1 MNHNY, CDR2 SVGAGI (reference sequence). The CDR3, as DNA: TGTGCCAGCAGTTACGTCGCAGCTAGCGGGATGGATACGCAGTATTTT. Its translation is CASSYVAASGMDTQYF.

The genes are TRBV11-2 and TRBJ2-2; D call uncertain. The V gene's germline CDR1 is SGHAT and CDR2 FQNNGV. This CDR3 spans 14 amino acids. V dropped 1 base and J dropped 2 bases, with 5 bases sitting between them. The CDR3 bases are TGTGCCAGCAGCTTAGTCCCAAACACCGGGGAGCTGTTTTTT. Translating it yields CASSLVPNTGELFF.

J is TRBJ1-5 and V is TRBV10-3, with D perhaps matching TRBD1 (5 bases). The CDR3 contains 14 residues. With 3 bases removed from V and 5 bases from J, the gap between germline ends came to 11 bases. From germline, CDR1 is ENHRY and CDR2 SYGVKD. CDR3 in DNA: TGTGCCATCAGTGATGGGACCTTCCATCAGCCCCAGCATTTT. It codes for CAISDGTFHQPQHF.

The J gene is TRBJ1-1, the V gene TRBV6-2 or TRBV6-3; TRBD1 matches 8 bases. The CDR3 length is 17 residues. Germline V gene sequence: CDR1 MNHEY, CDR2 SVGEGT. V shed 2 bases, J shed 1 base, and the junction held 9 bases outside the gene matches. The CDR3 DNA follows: TGTGCCAGCAGTTACGAGGACAGGGCCTTTAAGAACACTGAAGCTTTCTTT. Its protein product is CASSYEDRAFKNTEAFF.

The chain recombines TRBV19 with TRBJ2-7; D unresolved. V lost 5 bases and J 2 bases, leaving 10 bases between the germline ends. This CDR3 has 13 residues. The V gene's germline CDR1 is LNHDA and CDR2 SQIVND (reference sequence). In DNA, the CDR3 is TGTGCCAGTAGTCGGGCGTTTACCTACGAGCAGTACTTC. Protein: CASSRAFTYEQYF.

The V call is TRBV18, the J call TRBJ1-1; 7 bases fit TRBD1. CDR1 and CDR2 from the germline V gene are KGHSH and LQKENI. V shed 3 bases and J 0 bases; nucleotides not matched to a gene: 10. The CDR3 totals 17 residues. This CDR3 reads CASSPRQGVTMNTEAFF. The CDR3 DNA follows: TGTGCCAGCTCACCGCGACAGGGTGTAACCATGAACACTGAAGCTTTCTTT. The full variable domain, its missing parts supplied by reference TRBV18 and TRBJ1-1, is NAGVMQNPRHLVRRRGQEARLRCSPMKGHSHVYWYRQLPEEGLKFMVYLQKENIIDESGMPKERFSAEFPKEGPSILRIQQVVRGDSAAYFCASSPRQGVTMNTEAFFGQGTRLTVV.

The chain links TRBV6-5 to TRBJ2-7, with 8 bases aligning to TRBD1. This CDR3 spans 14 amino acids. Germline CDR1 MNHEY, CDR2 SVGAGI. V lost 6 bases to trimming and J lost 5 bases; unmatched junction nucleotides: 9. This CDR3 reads CASSLGTGIHEQYF. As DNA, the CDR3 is TGTGCCAGCAGCCTTGGGACAGGAATTCACGAGCAGTACTTC.

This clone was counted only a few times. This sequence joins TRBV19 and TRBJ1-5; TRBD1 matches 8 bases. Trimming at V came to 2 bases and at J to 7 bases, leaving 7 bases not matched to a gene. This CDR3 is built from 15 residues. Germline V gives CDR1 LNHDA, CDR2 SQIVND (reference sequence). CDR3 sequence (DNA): TGTGCCAGTAGTATACAGGGGGCCCAAGGACAGCCCCAGCATTTT. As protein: CASSIQGAQGQPQHF.

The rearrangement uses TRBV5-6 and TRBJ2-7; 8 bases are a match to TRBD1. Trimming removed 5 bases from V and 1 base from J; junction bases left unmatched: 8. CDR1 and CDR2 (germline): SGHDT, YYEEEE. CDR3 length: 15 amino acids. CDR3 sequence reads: CASRMEQGVSYEQYF. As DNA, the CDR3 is TGTGCCAGCAGGATGGAACAGGGGGTATCCTACGAGCAGTACTTC.

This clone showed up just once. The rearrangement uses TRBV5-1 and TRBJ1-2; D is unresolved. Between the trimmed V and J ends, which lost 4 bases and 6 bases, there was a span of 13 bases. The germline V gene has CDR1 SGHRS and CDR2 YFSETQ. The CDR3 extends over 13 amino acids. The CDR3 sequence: CASSARPGDGYTF. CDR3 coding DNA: TGCGCCAGCAGCGCACGTCCCGGAGATGGCTACACCTTC.

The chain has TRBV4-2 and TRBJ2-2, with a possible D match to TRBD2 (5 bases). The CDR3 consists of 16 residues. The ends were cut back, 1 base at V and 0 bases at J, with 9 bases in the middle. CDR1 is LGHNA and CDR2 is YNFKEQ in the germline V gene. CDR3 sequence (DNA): TGTGCCAGCAGCCAAGCGGGAACTACGAACACCGGGGAGCTGTTTTTT. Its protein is CASSQAGTTNTGELFF.

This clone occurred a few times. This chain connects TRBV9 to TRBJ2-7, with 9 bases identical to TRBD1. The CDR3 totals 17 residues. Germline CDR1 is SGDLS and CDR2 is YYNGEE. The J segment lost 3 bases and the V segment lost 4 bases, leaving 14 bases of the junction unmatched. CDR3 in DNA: TGTGCCAGCAGCCCCGGACCGACAGGGGGACTGTTCTACGAGCAGTACTTC. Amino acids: CASSPGPTGGLFYEQYF.

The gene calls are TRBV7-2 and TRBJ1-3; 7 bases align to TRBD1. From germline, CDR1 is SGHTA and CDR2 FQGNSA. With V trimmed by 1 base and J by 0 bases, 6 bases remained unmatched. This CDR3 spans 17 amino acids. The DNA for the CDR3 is TGTGCCAGCAGCTTAGGGGGACAGATGCGCTCTGGAAACACCATATATTTT. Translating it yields CASSLGGQMRSGNTIYF.

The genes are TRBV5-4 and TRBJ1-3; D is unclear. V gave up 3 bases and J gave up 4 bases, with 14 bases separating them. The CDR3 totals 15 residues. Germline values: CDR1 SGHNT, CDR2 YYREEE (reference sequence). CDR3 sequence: CASSSRAIPGNTIYF. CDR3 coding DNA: TGTGCCAGCAGCTCCCGGGCCATACCCGGAAACACCATATATTTT.

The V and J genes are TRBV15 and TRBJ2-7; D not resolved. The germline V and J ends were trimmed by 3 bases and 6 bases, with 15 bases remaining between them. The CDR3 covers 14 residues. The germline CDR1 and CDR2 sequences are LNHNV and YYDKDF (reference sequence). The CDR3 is CATSSLSLLVEQYF. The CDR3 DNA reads TGTGCCACCAGCAGCCTTTCCCTACTGGTCGAGCAGTACTTC.

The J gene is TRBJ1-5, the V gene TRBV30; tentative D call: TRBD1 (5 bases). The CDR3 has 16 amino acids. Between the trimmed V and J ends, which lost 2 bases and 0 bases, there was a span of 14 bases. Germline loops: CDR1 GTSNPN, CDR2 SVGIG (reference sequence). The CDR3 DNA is TGTGCCTGGAGTCTCCCTGGGGCATATAGCAATCAGCCCCAGCATTTT. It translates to CAWSLPGAYSNQPQHF.

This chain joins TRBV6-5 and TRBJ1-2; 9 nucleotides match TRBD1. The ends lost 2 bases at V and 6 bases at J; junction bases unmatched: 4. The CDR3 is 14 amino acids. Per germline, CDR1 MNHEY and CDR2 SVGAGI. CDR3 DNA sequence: TGTGCCAGCAGTTACGAAACAGGGGGCGATGGCTACACCTTC. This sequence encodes CASSYETGGDGYTF.

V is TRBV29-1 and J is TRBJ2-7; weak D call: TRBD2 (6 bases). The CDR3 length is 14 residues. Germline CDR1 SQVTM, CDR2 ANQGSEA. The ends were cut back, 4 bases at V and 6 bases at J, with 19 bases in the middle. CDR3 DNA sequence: TGCAGCGTTGGGGTAGGCGGGGATAGCGCCGAGCAGTACTTC. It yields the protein CSVGVGGDSAEQYF.